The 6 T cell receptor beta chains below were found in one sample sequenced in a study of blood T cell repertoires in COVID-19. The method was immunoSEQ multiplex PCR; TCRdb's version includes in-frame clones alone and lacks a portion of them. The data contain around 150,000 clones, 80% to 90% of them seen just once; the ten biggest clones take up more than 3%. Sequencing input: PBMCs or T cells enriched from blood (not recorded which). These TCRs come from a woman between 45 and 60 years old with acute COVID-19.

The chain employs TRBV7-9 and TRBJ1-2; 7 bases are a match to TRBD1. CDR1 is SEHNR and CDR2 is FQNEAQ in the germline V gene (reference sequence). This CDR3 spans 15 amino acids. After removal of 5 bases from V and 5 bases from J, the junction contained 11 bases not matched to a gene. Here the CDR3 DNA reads TGTGCCAGCAGCCATCCGGGAGACAGGGATTATGGCTACACCTTC. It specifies CASSHPGDRDYGYTF.

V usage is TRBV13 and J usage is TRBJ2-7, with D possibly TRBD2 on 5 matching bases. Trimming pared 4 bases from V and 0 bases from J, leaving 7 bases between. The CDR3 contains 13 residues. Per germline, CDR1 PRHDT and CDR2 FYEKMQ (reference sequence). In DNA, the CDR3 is TGTGCCAGCAGCTCCGGGGTCTCCTACGAGCAGTACTTC. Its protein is CASSSGVSYEQYF.

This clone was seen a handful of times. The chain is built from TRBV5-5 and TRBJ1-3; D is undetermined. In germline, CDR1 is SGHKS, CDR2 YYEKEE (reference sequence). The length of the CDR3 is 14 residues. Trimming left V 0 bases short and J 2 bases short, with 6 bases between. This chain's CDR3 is CASSLVTAGNTIYF. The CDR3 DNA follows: TGTGCCAGCAGCTTGGTTACGGCTGGAAACACCATATATTTT.

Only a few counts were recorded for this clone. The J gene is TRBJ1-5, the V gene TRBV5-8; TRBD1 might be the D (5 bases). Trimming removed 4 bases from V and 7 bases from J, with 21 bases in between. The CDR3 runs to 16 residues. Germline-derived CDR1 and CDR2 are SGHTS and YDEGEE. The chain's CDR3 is CASSRGMVRVGQPQHF. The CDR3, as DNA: TGTGCCAGCAGCCGGGGGATGGTGAGGGTCGGGCAGCCCCAGCATTTT.

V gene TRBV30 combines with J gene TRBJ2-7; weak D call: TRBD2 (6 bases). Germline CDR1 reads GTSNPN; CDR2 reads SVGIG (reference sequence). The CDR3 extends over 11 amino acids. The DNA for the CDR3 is TGTGCAGGGGCGGGATCCTACGAGCAGTACTTC. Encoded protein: CAGAGSYEQYF. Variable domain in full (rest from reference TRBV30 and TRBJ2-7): SQTIHQWPATLVQPVGSPLSLECTVEGTSNPNLYWYRQAAGRGLQLLFYSVGIGQISSEVPQNLSASRPQDRQFILSSKKLLLSDSGFYLCAGAGSYEQYFGPGTRLTVT.

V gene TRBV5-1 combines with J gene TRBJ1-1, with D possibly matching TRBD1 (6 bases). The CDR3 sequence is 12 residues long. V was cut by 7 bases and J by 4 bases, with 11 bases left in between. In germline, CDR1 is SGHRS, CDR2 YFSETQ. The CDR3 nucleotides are TGCGCCAGCGGTGACAGGAGCACTGAAGCTTTCTTT. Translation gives CASGDRSTEAFF.